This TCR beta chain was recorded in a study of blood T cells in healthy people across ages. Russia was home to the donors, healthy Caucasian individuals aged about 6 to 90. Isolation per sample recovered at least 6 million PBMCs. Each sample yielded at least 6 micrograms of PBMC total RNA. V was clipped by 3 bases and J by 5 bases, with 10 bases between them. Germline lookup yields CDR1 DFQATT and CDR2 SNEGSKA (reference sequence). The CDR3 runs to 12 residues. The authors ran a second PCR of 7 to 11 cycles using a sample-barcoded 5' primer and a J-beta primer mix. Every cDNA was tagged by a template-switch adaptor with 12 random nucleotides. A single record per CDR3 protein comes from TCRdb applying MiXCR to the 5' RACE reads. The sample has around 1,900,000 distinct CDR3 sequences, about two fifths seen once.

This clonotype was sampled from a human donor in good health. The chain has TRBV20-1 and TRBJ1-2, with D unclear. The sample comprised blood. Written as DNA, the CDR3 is TGCAGTGCTAGGGCCGACTTTTATGGCTACACCTTC. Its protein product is CSARADFYGYTF.